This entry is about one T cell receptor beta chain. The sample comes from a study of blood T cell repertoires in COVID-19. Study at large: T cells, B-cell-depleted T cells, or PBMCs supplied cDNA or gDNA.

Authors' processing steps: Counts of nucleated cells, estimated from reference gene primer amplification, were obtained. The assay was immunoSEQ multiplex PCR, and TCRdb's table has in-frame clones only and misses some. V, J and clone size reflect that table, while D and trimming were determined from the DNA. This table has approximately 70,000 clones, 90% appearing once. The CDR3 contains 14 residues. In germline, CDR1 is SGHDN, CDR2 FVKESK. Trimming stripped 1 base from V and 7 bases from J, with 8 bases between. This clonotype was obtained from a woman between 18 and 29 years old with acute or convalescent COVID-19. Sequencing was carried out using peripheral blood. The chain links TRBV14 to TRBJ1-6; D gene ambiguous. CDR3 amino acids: CASSQVSGNSPLHF. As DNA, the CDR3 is TGTGCCAGCAGCCAAGTATCGGGGAATTCACCCCTCCACTTT.